Following are 14 T cell receptor beta chains from one sample sequenced in a study of cytomegalovirus exposure and HLA in healthy donors. PCR primers comprised 60 Vbeta and 13 Jbeta primers. This table comes from immunoSEQ multiplex PCR, and its TCRdb copy is limited to in-frame clones, with some not included. Of 150,000 to 200,000 clones detected, approximately 80% appear once; the ten largest clones hold about 1.9%. The sequenced sample was PBMCs. The receptors shown here come from a woman under 30 in good health and CMV-seronegative.

The CDR3 coding sequence is TGTGCCAGTAGCCAAGTAGACAACTACGAGCAGTACTTC. This translates into CASSQVDNYEQYF. The chain carries TRBV19 and TRBJ2-7; no definite D call. The CDR3 consists of 13 residues. With 6 bases removed from V and 3 bases from J, the gap between germline ends came to 12 bases. The germline gives CDR1 LNHDA, CDR2 SQIVND (reference sequence).

The chain employs TRBV7-9 and TRBJ1-3; tentatively, D is TRBD1 (5 bases). Trimming cost V 1 base and J 0 bases, with 19 bases left between them. This CDR3 spans 19 amino acids. Germline lookup yields CDR1 SEHNR and CDR2 FQNEAQ (reference sequence). CDR3 sequence: CASSLEVWRRVLSGNTIYF. The CDR3 nucleotides read TGTGCCAGCAGCTTAGAGGTGTGGCGCAGGGTCCTCTCTGGAAACACCATATATTTT.

A single count supports this clone. The rearrangement joins TRBV2 to TRBJ2-1, with TRBD2 matching 11 bases. Looked up from germline, CDR1 is SNHLY and CDR2 is FYNNEI. CDR3 length: 15 amino acids. Trimming cost V 7 bases and J 6 bases; bases outside gene matches: 8. This CDR3 is CASTWELAGVNEQFF. The CDR3 region has the DNA TGTGCCAGCACATGGGAACTAGCGGGAGTCAATGAGCAGTTCTTC.

The chain employs TRBV19 and TRBJ1-4; D unclear. This CDR3 has 14 amino acids. Germline values: CDR1 LNHDA, CDR2 SQIVND (reference sequence). V shed 3 bases and J shed 4 bases, with 9 bases lying between them. This chain's CDR3 is CASSMRQLNEKLFF. DNA of the CDR3: TGTGCCAGTAGTATGCGGCAGCTTAATGAAAAACTGTTTTTT.

The chain recombines TRBV30 with TRBJ2-1; 7 bases agree with TRBD2. Trimming cost V 0 bases and J 9 bases; bases outside gene matches: 14. The CDR3 spans 16 residues. Germline CDR1 is GTSNPN and CDR2 is SVGIG (reference sequence). CDR3 protein: CAWSVHKGRSGGEQFF. For the CDR3, the DNA is TGTGCCTGGAGTGTACATAAGGGACGGTCGGGAGGTGAGCAGTTCTTC.

The chain is built from TRBV9 and TRBJ2-2; D is uncertain. The CDR3 loop spans 14 amino acids. Trimming left V 0 bases short and J 6 bases short, with 9 bases between. The germline V gene encodes CDR1 SGDLS and CDR2 YYNGEE. CDR3: CASSVGSVPGELFF. CDR3 bases: TGTGCCAGCAGCGTAGGTTCCGTCCCCGGGGAGCTGTTTTTT.

The CDR3 DNA is TGTGCCAGCAGTTACAGCTTTGGGGGCGCAGGTACCTTC. Protein product: CASSYSFGGAGTF. The chain is built from TRBV6-5 and TRBJ1-2, with a possible D match to TRBD1 (6 bases). This CDR3 spans 13 amino acids. The germline V and J ends were trimmed by 2 bases and 14 bases, with 18 bases remaining between them. Germline CDR1 and CDR2: MNHEY and SVGAGI.

The V gene is TRBV7-8, the J gene TRBJ2-1; a weak D match, TRBD2 (6 bases). V lost 3 bases and J lost 10, with 10 bases in between. The CDR3 length is 12 residues. In germline, CDR1 is SGHVS, CDR2 FQNEAQ. CDR3 DNA sequence: TGTGCCAGCAGCTTGGGCGCGGGAGAGCAGTTCTTC. Translation: CASSLGAGEQFF.

The chain links TRBV5-1 to TRBJ1-1; maybe TRBD1 (5 bases). V was shortened by 4 bases and J by 1 base, with 11 bases between the two germline ends. CDR1 is SGHRS, CDR2 YFSETQ, per germline. The CDR3 loop spans 14 amino acids. CDR3 amino acids: CASSVTVGNTEAFF. CDR3 DNA sequence: TGCGCCAGCAGCGTGACAGTGGGGAACACTGAAGCTTTCTTT.

The V call is TRBV6-5, the J call TRBJ2-2; 8 nucleotides line up with TRBD1. The CDR3 consists of 13 residues. The germline V gene has CDR1 MNHEY and CDR2 SVGAGI. The J segment lost 7 bases and the V segment lost 6 bases, leaving 4 bases of the junction unmatched. CDR3 amino acids: CASRDRAHGELFF. The CDR3 DNA sequence: TGTGCCAGCAGGGACAGGGCGCACGGGGAGCTGTTTTTT.

This chain connects TRBV19 to TRBJ1-5; no firm D call. Germline V lookup: CDR1 LNHDA, CDR2 SQIVND (reference sequence). V dropped 5 bases and J dropped 1 base, with 9 bases sitting between them. This CDR3 has 14 amino acids. CDR3 in DNA: TGTGCCAGTAGTCAAACAGCCAGCAATCAGCCCCAGCATTTT. Encoded protein: CASSQTASNQPQHF.

V is TRBV5-1 and J is TRBJ2-7; D may be TRBD1 (5 bases). Germline loops: CDR1 SGHRS, CDR2 YFSETQ. Trimming left V 1 base short and J 2 bases short, with 16 bases between. The CDR3 consists of 16 residues. The CDR3 loop reads CASSLFPQGQTYEQYF. The CDR3 nucleotides are TGCGCCAGCAGCTTGTTCCCGCAGGGCCAAACCTACGAGCAGTACTTC.

V usage is TRBV21-1 and J usage is TRBJ2-1; the DNA was not compared with TRBD1, the D call given in the table. TRBV21-1 is described as a pseudogene. This CDR3 comprises 19 residues. The CDR3 coding sequence is TGTGCCAGCAGCAAAATTAGACAGGGGACGGGGGTCACCTACAATGAGCAGTTCTTC. It specifies CASSKIRQGTGVTYNEQFF.

V and J are TRBV6-6 and TRBJ2-7; no firm D call. Looked up from germline, CDR1 is MNHNY and CDR2 is SVGAGI (reference sequence). The CDR3 runs 14 residues. V was pared by 7 bases and J by 1 base, with 14 bases between. CDR3 loop: CASTTVFGSYEQYF. The DNA of the CDR3 is TGTGCCAGCACAACAGTTTTTGGTTCCTACGAGCAGTACTTC.